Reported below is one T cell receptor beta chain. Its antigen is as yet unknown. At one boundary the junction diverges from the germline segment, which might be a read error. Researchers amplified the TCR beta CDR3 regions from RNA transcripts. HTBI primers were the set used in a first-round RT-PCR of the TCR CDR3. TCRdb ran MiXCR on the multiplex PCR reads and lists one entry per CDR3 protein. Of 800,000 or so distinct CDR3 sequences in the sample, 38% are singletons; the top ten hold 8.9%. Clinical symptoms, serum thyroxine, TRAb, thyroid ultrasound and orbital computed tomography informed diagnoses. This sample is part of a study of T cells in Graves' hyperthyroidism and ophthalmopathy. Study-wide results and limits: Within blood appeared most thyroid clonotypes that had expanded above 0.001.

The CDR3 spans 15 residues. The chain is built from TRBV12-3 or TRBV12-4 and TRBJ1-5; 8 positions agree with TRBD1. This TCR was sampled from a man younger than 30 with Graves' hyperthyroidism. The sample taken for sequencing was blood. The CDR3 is CASSQTGARNRPQHF. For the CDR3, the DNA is TGTGCCAGCAGTCAGACAGGGGCCCGCAATCGGCCCCAGCATTTT.